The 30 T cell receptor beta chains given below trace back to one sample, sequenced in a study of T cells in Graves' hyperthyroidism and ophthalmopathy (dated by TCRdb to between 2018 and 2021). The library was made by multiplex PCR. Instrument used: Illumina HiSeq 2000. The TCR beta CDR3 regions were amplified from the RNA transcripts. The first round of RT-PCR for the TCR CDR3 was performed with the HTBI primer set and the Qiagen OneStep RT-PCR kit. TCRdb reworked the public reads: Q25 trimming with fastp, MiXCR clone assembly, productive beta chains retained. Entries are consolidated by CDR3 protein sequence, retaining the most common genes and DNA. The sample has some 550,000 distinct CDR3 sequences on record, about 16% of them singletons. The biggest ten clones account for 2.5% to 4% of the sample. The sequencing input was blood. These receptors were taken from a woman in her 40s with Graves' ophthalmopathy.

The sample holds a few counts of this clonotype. As DNA, the CDR3 is TGTGCCTGTCCCGAGGGGGGGAACACTGAAGCTTTCTTT. The encoded protein is CACPEGGNTEAFF. This chain uses TRBV30 with TRBJ1-1; D perhaps matches TRBD1 (6 bases). The CDR3 is 13 amino acids. Between the trimmed V and J ends, which lost 6 bases and 1 base, there was a span of 12 bases. Germline V gives CDR1 GTSNPN, CDR2 SVGIG (reference sequence).

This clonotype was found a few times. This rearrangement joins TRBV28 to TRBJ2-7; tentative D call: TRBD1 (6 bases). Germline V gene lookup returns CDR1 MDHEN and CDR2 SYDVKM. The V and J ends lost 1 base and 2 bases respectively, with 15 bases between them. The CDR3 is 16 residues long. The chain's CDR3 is CASSLYPQGTTYEQYF. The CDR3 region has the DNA TGTGCCAGCAGTTTATACCCACAGGGTACTACCTACGAGCAGTACTTC.

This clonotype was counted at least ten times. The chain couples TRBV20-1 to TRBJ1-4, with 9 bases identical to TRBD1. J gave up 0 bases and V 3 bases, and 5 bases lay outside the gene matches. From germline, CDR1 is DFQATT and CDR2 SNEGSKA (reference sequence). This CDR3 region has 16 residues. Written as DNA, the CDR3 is TGCAGTGCTAGTCCGGGACAGGGCGCAACTAATGAAAAACTGTTTTTT. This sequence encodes CSASPGQGATNEKLFF.

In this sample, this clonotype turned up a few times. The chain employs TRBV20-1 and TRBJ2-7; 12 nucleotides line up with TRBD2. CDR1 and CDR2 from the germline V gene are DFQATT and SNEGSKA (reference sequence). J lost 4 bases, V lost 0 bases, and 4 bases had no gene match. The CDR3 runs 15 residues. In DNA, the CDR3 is TGCAGTGCTAGAGAACCTCTAGCGGGGGGGTACGAGCAGTACTTC. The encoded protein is CSAREPLAGGYEQYF.

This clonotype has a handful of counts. CDR3 region: CASSPREGAIGNSPLHF. The CDR3 DNA follows: TGCGCCAGCAGCCCTCGGGAGGGGGCGATAGGGAATTCACCCCTCCACTTT. The chain links TRBV4-1 to TRBJ1-6; 7 bases fit TRBD1. The ends lost 4 bases at V and 7 bases at J; junction bases unmatched: 13. CDR1 and CDR2 (germline): MGHRA, YSYEKL. The CDR3 is 17 amino acids.

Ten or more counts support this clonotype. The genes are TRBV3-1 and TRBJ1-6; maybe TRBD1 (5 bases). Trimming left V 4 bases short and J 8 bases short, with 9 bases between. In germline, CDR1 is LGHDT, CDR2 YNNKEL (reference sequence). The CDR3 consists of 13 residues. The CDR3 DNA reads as TGTGCCAGCAGCCGGAAAGGGGATTCACCCCTCCACTTT. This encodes CASSRKGDSPLHF. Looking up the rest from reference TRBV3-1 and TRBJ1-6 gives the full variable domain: DTAVSQTPKYLVTQMGNDKSIKCEQNLGHDTMYWYKQDSKKFLKIMFSYNNKELIINETVPNRFSPKSPDKAHLNLHINSLELGDSAVYFCASSRKGDSPLHFGNGTRLTVT.

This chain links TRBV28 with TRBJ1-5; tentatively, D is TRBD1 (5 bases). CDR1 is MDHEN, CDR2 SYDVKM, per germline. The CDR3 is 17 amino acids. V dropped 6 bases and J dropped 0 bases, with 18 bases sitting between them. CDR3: CASRHLGRGYSNQPQHF. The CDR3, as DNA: TGTGCCAGCAGGCACCTGGGGAGGGGCTATAGCAATCAGCCCCAGCATTTT. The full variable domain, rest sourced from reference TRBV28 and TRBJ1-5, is DVKVTQSSRYLVKRTGEKVFLECVQDMDHENMFWYRQDPGLGLRLIYFSYDVKMKEKGDIPEGYSVSREKKERFSLILESASTNQTSMYLCASRHLGRGYSNQPQHFGDGTRLSIL.

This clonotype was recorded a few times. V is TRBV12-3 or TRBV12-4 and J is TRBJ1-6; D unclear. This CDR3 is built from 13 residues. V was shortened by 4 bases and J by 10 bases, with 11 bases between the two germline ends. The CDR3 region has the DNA TGTGCCAGCAGTTCCTGGGGAGAGTCACCCCTCCACTTT. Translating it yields CASSSWGESPLHF.

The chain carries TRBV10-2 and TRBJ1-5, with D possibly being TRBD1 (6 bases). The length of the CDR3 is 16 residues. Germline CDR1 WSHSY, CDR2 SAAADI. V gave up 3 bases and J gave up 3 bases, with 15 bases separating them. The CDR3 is CASSDRGQGNNQPQHF. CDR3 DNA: TGCGCCAGCAGTGACCGAGGGCAGGGGAACAATCAGCCCCAGCATTTT.

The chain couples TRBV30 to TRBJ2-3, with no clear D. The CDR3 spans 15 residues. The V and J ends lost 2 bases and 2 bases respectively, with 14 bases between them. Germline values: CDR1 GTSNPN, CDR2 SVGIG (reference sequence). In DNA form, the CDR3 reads TGTGCCTGGAGTATACGCCCGACCGTCACAGATACGCAGTATTTT. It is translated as CAWSIRPTVTDTQYF.

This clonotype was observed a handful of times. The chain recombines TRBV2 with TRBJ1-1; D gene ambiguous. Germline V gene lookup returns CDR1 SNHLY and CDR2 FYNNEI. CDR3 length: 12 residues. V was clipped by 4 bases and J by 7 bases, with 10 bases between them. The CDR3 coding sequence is TGTGCCAGCAGTGTATTCCGGAGTGAAGCTTTCTTT. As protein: CASSVFRSEAFF.

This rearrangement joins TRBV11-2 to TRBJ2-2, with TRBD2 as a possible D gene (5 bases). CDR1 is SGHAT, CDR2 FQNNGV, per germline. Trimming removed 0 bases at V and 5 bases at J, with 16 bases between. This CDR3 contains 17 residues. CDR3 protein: CASSLDRGGRGTGELFF. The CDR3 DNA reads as TGTGCCAGCAGCTTAGATCGCGGCGGTCGGGGTACCGGGGAGCTGTTTTTT.

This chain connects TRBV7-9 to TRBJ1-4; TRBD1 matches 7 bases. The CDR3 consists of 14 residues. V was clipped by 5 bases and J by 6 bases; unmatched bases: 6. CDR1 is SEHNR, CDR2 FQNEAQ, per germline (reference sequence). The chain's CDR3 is CASSPGGAHEKLFF. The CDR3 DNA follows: TGTGCCAGCAGCCCAGGGGGTGCTCATGAAAAACTGTTTTTT.

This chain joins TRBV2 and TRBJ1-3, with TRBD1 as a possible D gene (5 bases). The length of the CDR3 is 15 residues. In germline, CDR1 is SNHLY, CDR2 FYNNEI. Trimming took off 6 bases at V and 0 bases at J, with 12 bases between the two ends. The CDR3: CASRDRGSSGNTIYF. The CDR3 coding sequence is TGTGCCAGCAGGGACCGGGGGAGCTCTGGAAACACCATATATTTT.

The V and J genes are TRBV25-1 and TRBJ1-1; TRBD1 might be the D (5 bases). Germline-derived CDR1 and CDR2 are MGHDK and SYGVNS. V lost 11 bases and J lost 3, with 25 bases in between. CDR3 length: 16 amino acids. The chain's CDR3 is CAQEMGNGGADTEAFF. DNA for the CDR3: TGTGCCCAGGAGATGGGGAACGGGGGAGCGGACACTGAAGCTTTCTTT.

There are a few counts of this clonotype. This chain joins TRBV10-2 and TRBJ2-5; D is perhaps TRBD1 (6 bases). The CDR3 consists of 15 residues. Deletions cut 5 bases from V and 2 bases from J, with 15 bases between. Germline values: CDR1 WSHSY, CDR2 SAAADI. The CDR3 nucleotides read TGCGCCAGCAGTACACAGGGTATAGGGCAAGAGACCCAGTACTTC. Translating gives CASSTQGIGQETQYF.

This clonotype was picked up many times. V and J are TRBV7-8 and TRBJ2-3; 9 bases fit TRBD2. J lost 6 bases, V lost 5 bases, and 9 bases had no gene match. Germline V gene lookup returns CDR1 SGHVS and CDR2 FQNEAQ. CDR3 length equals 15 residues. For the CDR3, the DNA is TGTGCCAGCAGCATCTTAGCGGGAGATTGGGATACGCAGTATTTT. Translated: CASSILAGDWDTQYF.

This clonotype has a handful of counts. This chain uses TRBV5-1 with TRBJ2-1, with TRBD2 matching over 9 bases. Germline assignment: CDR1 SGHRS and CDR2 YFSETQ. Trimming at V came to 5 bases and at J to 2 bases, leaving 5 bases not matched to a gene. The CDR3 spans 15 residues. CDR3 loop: CASRLAGLAYNEQFF. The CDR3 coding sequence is TGCGCCAGCAGACTAGCGGGCCTAGCCTACAATGAGCAGTTCTTC.

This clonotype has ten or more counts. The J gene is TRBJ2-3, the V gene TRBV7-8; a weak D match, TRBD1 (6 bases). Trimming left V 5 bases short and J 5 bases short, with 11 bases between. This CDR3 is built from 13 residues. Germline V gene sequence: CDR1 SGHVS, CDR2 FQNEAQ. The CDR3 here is CASSRDRIDTQYF. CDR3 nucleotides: TGTGCCAGCAGCCGTGACAGGATAGATACGCAGTATTTT.

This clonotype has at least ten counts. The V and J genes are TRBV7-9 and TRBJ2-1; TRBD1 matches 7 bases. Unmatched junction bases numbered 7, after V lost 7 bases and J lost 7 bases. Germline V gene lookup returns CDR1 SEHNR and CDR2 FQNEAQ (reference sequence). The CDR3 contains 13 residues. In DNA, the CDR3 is TGTGCCAGCAACCCGCCGACAGGGAATGAGCAGTTCTTC. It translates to CASNPPTGNEQFF.

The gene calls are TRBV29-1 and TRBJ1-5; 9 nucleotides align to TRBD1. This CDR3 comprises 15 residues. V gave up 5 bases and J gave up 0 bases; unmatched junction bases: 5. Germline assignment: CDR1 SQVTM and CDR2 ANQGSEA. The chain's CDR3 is CSVSLQGASNQPQHF. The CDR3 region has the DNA TGCAGCGTTTCGTTACAGGGGGCTAGCAATCAGCCCCAGCATTTT.

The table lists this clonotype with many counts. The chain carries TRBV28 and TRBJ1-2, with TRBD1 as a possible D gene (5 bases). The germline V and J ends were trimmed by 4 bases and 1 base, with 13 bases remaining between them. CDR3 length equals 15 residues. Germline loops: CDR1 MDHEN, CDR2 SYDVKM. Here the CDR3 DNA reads TGTGCCAGCAGTTCGATTGACAGTTTTAACTATGGCTACACCTTC. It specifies CASSSIDSFNYGYTF.

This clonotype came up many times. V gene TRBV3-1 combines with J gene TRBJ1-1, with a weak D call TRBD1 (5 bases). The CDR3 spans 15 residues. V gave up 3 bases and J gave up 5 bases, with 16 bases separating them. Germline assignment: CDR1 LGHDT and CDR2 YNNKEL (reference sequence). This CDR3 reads CASSHRQNSATEAFF. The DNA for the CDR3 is TGTGCCAGCAGCCACCGACAGAATTCGGCGACTGAAGCTTTCTTT.

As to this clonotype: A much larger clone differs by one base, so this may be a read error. The CDR3 nucleotides are TGTGCCAGCAGTGACGGGGGACAGCGGACTGAAGCTTTCTTT. It yields the protein CASSDGGQRTEAFF. This chain uses TRBV28 with TRBJ1-1, with 7 bases matching TRBD1. Unmatched junction bases numbered 8, after V lost 5 bases and J lost 5 bases. Per the germline V gene, CDR1 is MDHEN and CDR2 is SYDVKM. The CDR3 has 14 residues. Complete variable domain (other parts from reference TRBV28 and TRBJ1-1): DVKVTQSSRYLVKRTGEKVFLECVQDMDHENMFWYRQDPGLGLRLIYFSYDVKMKEKGDIPEGYSVSREKKERFSLILESASTNQTSMYLCASSDGGQRTEAFFGQGTRLTVV.

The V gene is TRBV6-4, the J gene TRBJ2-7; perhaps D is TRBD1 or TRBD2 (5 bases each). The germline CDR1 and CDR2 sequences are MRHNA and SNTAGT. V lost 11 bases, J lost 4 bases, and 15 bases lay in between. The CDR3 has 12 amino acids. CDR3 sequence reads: CAGAGSGYEQYF. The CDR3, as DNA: TGTGCCGGTGCAGGGTCGGGATACGAGCAGTACTTC.

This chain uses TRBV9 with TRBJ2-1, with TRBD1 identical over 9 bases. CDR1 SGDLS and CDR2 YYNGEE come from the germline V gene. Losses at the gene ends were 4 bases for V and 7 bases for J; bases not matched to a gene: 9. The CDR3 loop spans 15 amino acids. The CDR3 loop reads CASSPGTGSGNEQFF. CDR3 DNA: TGTGCCAGCAGCCCCGGGACAGGGTCGGGAAATGAGCAGTTCTTC.

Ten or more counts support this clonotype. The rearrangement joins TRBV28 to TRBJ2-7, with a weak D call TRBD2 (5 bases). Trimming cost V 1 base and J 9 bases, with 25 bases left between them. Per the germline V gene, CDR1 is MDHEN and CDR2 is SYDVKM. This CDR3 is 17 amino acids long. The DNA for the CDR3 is TGTGCCAGCAGTTTATCCTTTAGGACTGGCGGAGGTCTTGTGCAGTACTTC. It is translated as CASSLSFRTGGGLVQYF.

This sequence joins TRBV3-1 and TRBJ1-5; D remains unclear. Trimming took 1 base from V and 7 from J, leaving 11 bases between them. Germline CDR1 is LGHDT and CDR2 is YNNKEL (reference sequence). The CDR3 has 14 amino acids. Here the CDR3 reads CASSQGSGRQPQHF. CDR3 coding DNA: TGTGCCAGCAGCCAAGGCTCGGGGAGGCAGCCCCAGCATTTT. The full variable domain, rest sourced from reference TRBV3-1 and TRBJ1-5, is DTAVSQTPKYLVTQMGNDKSIKCEQNLGHDTMYWYKQDSKKFLKIMFSYNNKELIINETVPNRFSPKSPDKAHLNLHINSLELGDSAVYFCASSQGSGRQPQHFGDGTRLSIL.

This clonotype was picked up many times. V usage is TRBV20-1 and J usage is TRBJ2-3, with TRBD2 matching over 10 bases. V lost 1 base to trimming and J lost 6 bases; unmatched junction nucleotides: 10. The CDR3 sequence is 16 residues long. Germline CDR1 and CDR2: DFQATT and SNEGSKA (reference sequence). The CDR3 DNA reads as TGCAGTGCTAGAGGGGGGACTAGCGCCAAAATGGATACGCAGTATTTT. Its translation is CSARGGTSAKMDTQYF.

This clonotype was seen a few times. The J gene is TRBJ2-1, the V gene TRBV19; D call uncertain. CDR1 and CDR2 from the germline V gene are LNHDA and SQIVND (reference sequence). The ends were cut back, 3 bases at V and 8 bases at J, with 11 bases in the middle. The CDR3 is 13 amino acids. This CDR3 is CASSIGGSHEQFF. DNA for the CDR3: TGTGCCAGTAGTATCGGCGGCAGTCATGAGCAGTTCTTC.